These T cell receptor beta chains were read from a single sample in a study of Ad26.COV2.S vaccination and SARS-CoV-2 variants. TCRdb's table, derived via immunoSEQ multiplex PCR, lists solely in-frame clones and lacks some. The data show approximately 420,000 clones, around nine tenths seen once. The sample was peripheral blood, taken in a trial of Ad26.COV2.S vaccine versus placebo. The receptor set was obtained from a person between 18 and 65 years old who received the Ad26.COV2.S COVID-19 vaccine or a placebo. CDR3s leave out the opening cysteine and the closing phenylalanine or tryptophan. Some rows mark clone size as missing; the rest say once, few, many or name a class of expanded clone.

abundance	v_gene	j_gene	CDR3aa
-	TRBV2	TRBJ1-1	ASMGNTEAF
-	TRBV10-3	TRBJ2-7	AISSLTGGDEQY
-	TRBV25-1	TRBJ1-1	ASSERGITEAF
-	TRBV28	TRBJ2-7	ASSRQGVGSYEQY
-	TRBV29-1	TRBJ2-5	SVDVEGRSQETQY
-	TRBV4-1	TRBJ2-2	ASSLPFRGGSRTGELF
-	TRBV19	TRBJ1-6	ASSITGNSPLH
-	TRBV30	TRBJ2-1	AWSVPARGGEQF
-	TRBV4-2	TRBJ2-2	ASSQDEYGPNTGELF
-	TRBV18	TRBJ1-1	ASSPKVPGANTEAF
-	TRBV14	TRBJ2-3	ASSYTDTQY
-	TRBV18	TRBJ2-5	ASSPPTGYETQY
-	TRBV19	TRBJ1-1	ASRGRHGVEDTEAF
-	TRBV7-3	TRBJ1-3	ASSLMGPAGNTIY
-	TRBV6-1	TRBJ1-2	ASSEVTGYT
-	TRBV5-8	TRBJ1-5	ASSRPRGGNQPQH
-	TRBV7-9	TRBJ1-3	ASSSLDRPENTIY
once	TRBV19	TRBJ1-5	ASSTTGNQPQH
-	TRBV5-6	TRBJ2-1	ASSFRDGYNEQF